This T cell receptor beta chain derives from a study of regulatory T cells in long-lasting Graves disease. Time point given: newly diagnosed GD, antithyroid drugs for less than 3 months. From PBMCs, RNA was extracted and then used to make the TCR library. This clonotype was found many times. Its antigen is still unknown. Assembly of TCR beta libraries relied on iRepertoire HTBI primers together with Arm-PCR of CDR3 regions. In TCRdb, the multiplex PCR reads were re-called with MiXCR into one record per CDR3 protein. The sample records about 440,000 distinct CDR3 sequences, 15% being singletons. Study-level results: Accuracy was perhaps lowered by the small sample size.

Trimming cost V 5 bases and J 4 bases; bases outside gene matches: 4. CDR3 length equals 13 residues. CDR1 and CDR2 (germline): KGHSH, LQKENI. This sample also belongs to another study, concerning T cells in Graves' hyperthyroidism and ophthalmopathy. That paper notes: Subjects aged 18 to 65 presented with newly diagnosed hyperthyroidism of less than 2 months' duration. The HTBI primer set drove a first-round RT-PCR of the TCR CDR3.

The source of this sequence is a woman aged 25 to 39 with Graves disease. V usage is TRBV18 and J usage is TRBJ1-2, with TRBD1 identical over 7 bases. Specimen: peripheral blood mononuclear cells (PBMCs), collected at new diagnosis, from a patient treated with antithyroid drugs. CDR3 DNA: TGTGCCAGCTCAGGGACAGCCAGCTATGGCTACACCTTC. Amino acid sequence: CASSGTASYGYTF.